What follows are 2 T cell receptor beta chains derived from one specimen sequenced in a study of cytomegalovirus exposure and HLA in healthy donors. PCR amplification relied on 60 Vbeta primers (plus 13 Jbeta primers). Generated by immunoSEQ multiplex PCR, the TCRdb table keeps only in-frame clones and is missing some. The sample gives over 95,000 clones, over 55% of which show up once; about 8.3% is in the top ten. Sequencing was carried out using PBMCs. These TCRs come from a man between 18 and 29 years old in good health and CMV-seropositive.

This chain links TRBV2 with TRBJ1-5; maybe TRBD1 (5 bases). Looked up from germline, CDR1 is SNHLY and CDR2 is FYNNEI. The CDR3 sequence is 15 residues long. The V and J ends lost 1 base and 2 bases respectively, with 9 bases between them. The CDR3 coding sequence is TGTGCCAGCAGTGAAGAGGGGTTGGGCAATCAGCCCCAGCATTTT. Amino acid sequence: CASSEEGLGNQPQHF.

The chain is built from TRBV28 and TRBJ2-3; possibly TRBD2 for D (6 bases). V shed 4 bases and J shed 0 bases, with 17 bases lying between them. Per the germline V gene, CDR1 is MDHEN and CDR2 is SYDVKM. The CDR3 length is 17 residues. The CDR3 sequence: CASSYGRWGTSTDTQYF. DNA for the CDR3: TGTGCCAGCAGTTATGGTCGATGGGGGACTAGCACAGATACGCAGTATTTT.